This is a list of T cell receptor beta chains from one sample in a study of T-cell reconstitution after alpha-beta-depleted transplantation in children. From the PCR reads, TCRdb called clonotypes with MiXCR, one entry per CDR3 protein. Of around 960,000 distinct CDR3 sequences listed, about 29% are singletons. The source material was PBMCs, mostly from graft donor cells, sampled 360 days after TCRalphabeta/CD19-depleted stem cell transplant. These TCRs come from a boy younger than two who had a stem cell transplant for SCID, so the T cells may come from the graft donor. Both conserved end residues are part of each CDR3. The D gene is left open where the match is weak. Some rows have no size entry. The others give once, few or many, or a class for an expanded clone.

V gene	clone size	D gene	J gene	CDR3 DNA	CDR3 protein
TRBV4-1	-	-	TRBJ2-2	TGCGCCAGCAGCCAGCTGGGGCCAAACACCGGGGAGCTGTTTTTT	CASSQLGPNTGELFF
TRBV9	few	-	TRBJ2-1	TGTGCCAGCAGCGTAGCTGGGAAAGCCAATGAGCAGTTCTTC	CASSVAGKANEQFF
TRBV20-1	few	-	TRBJ1-3	TGCAGTGCTAGAGATTCACGGACCTCTGGAAACACCATATATTTT	CSARDSRTSGNTIYF
TRBV2	-	-	TRBJ1-1	TGTGCCAGCAGTGACTCCTGGGTTAACACTGAAGCTTTCTTT	CASSDSWVNTEAFF
TRBV25-1	-	-	TRBJ2-5	TGTGCCAGCAGTGAATTAGGACAGATACAAGAGACCCAGTACTTC	CASSELGQIQETQYF
TRBV5-1	-	-	TRBJ2-5	TGCGCCAGCAGCTTCAGTGAGCAAGAGACCCAGTACTTC	CASSFSEQETQYF
TRBV9	-	TRBD2	TRBJ2-3	TGTGCCAGCAGCGTAGGGGGGACTAGCGGACCAGATACGCAGTATTTT	CASSVGGTSGPDTQYF
TRBV4-3	few	TRBD2	TRBJ2-1	TGCGCCAGCAGCCAAGGGGTAGCGGGGGGGCCTCGGAATGAGCAGTTCTTC	CASSQGVAGGPRNEQFF
TRBV7-2	few	-	TRBJ2-6	TGTGCCAGCAGCCAAGCGACTCTGCTGGGTGCCAACGTCCTGACTTTC	CASSQATLLGANVLTF
TRBV25-1	-	-	TRBJ1-2	TGTGCCAGCAGTGTGATCGGGCAGGGCCATGGCTACACCTTC	CASSVIGQGHGYTF
TRBV29-1	few	-	TRBJ2-7	TGCAGCGTGACAAGGGAGGTCGACGAGCAGTACTTC	CSVTREVDEQYF
TRBV4-1	-	-	TRBJ1-1	TGCGCCAGCAGCCAAGCCCTCCGGACAGAGCACACTGAAGCTTTCTTT	CASSQALRTEHTEAFF
TRBV7-8	-	TRBD2	TRBJ2-7	TGTGCCAGCAGCTCCTACCCTATAGCGGGGGGCTCCTACGAGCAGTACTTC	CASSSYPIAGGSYEQYF
TRBV7-8	-	TRBD1	TRBJ1-1	TGTGCCAGCAGCTTAGTTTGGACAGGGGACCTGAACACTGAAGCTTTCTTT	CASSLVWTGDLNTEAFF
TRBV5-1	few	-	TRBJ2-1	TGCGCCAGCAGCTTGTCGATGGGGGGCACCTACAATGAGCAGTTCTTC	CASSLSMGGTYNEQFF
TRBV6-1	once	-	TRBJ2-3	TGTGCCAGCAGTGAAGCGCGAGGGGGGCGCACAGATACGCAGTATTTT	CASSEARGGRTDTQYF
TRBV29-1	few	-	TRBJ1-1	TGCAGCGCCAAAAGGGGGGCCCCGGGTGGCACTGAAGCTTTCTTT	CSAKRGAPGGTEAFF
TRBV7-8	-	TRBD1	TRBJ2-5	TGTGCCAGCAGCTTAGGGGACAGGGGGAAGACCCAGTACTTC	CASSLGDRGKTQYF
TRBV18	few	-	TRBJ1-1	TGTGCCAGCTCACCGGGTGACAGCGGGATCACTGAAGCTTTCTTT	CASSPGDSGITEAFF
TRBV29-1	few	TRBD1	TRBJ2-7	TGCAGCGTTGAGGCTACAGGGGTGGGCGAGCAGTACTTC	CSVEATGVGEQYF
TRBV24-1	-	-	TRBJ2-5	TGTGCCACCAGTGAAAGGGGGGGACACCCTGGGGAGACCCAGTACTTC	CATSERGGHPGETQYF
TRBV5-6	-	-	TRBJ2-6	TGTGCCAGCAGCTTGCAGTGGGGATCAACAGGGGCCAACGTCCTGACTTTC	CASSLQWGSTGANVLTF
TRBV19	-	TRBD1	TRBJ2-1	TGTGCCACCCGGGACAGGGGCTACAATGAGCAGCTCTTC	CATRDRGYNEQLF
TRBV27	once	-	TRBJ2-1	TGTGCCAGCAGGGTTCCCGGGACGAATGAGCAGTTCTTC	CASRVPGTNEQFF
TRBV6-1	-	-	TRBJ2-1	TGTGCCAGCAGAAAGGGGGAGGGGAACAATGAGCAGTTCTTC	CASRKGEGNNEQFF
TRBV28	-	-	TRBJ1-1	TGTGCCAGCAGACCGCGGGGGACCCCTCTCAGAGCTTTCTTT	CASRPRGTPLRAFF
TRBV6-6	few	-	TRBJ2-7	TGTGCCAGCAGTACAGGGTTCGAGCAGTACTTC	CASSTGFEQYF
TRBV24-1	-	-	TRBJ2-1	TGTGCCACCAGTGACCCAAAGACAGGTTACAATGAGCAGTTCTTC	CATSDPKTGYNEQFF
TRBV5-1	-	-	TRBJ2-1	TGCGCCAGCAGCTGCCGGGACACAGGCTACAATGAGCAGTTCTTC	CASSCRDTGYNEQFF
TRBV6-5	many	-	TRBJ2-2	TGTGCCAGCAGATCCACCGGGGAGCTGTTTTTT	CASRSTGELFF
TRBV5-1	few	-	TRBJ2-2	TGCGCCAGCAGCTTGGCCCCCGGGAGCTCGAACACCGGGGAGCTGTTTTTT	CASSLAPGSSNTGELFF
TRBV20-1	few	TRBD2	TRBJ2-5	TGCAGTGCTAGAGCCAGACTAGCGGGAGAGACCCAGTACTTC	CSARARLAGETQYF
TRBV6-5	few	TRBD2	TRBJ2-5	TGTGCCAGCAGTTCCCGGCGGGGGGGTCAAGAGACCCAGTACTTC	CASSSRRGGQETQYF
TRBV20-1	-	-	TRBJ2-7	TGCAGTGCGCGCGGCAGGTTGGCCTACGAGCAGTACTTC	CSARGRLAYEQYF
TRBV4-2	-	TRBD2	TRBJ2-1	TGTGCCAGCAGCCAAGCGGGGGCGGGGGGGCAAAATGAGCAGTTCTTC	CASSQAGAGGQNEQFF
TRBV6-5	-	-	TRBJ1-2	TGTGCCAGCAGTTACTCAGGGGATGACTACACCTTC	CASSYSGDDYTF
TRBV24-1	-	TRBD2	TRBJ2-3	TGTGCCACCAGTGAAAGCGGGGGAACTACAGATACGCAGTATTTT	CATSESGGTTDTQYF
TRBV3-1	few	-	TRBJ1-1	TGTGCCAGCAGCCAATTCCGGACAGCAAACACTGAAGCTTTCTTT	CASSQFRTANTEAFF
TRBV5-1	few	TRBD2	TRBJ2-7	TGCGCCAGCAGGTTGTCGACTAGCGGGGGCCAGTTCTCCTACGAGCAGTACTTC	CASRLSTSGGQFSYEQYF
TRBV7-2	few	-	TRBJ2-3	TGTGCCAGCAGCTTGCGGCTAGCCCCCACAGATACGCAGTATTTT	CASSLRLAPTDTQYF
TRBV4-1	-	TRBD2	TRBJ2-3	TGCGCCAGCAGCCAAGTGGGTCGTAGCGGGGGGTGGGCAGATACGCAGTATTTT	CASSQVGRSGGWADTQYF
TRBV6-2/TRBV6-3	-	-	TRBJ1-2	TGTGCCAGCAGGGACGCTGCTAACTATGGCTACACCTTC	CASRDAANYGYTF
TRBV10-3	many	TRBD1	TRBJ2-1	TGTGCCATCAGTGAATGGGACAGGGGCCTCAATGAGCAGTTCTTC	CAISEWDRGLNEQFF
TRBV4-1	-	-	TRBJ1-5	TGCGCCAGCAGCCAGTTTTCGAGGCTTAATCAGCCCCAGCATTTT	CASSQFSRLNQPQHF
TRBV6-1	-	-	TRBJ1-1	TGTGCCAGCCTCCCGCGGGGGCCGGGAGGGACTGAAGCTTTCTTT	CASLPRGPGGTEAFF
TRBV7-6	-	TRBD1	TRBJ1-1	TGTGCCAGCAGCTCTGCAGGGGGCTCGTACACTGAAGCTTTCTTT	CASSSAGGSYTEAFF
TRBV5-1	-	-	TRBJ2-3	TGCGCCAGCAGCTTGCGACCCGGGAGCACAGATACGCAGTATTTT	CASSLRPGSTDTQYF
TRBV2	-	-	TRBJ2-3	TGTGCCAGCAGTGCACGGCTAGCTACAGATACGCAGTATTTT	CASSARLATDTQYF
TRBV5-1	few	-	TRBJ2-1	TGCGCCAGCAGCTTTCGCCAGGACGGTTACAATGAGCAGTTCTTC	CASSFRQDGYNEQFF
TRBV12-3/TRBV12-4	few	TRBD2	TRBJ2-3	TGTGCCAGCAGTTTACAATTTTCACTAGCGGGGGATCTTGGGTATTTT	CASSLQFSLAGDLGYF
TRBV6-1	-	TRBD1	TRBJ2-5	TGTGCCAGCAGAACCGACAGGGGGGAGACCCAGTACTTC	CASRTDRGETQYF